This T cell receptor beta chain was identified in a study of cytomegalovirus exposure and HLA in healthy donors. Study background: Among over 350 genotyped donors, approximately 80% fell in the Caucasian-associated ancestry cluster.

Primers for the PCR totalled 60 Vbeta and 13 Jbeta. Profiled with immunoSEQ multiplex PCR; TCRdb holds only in-frame clones, not every one. The sample has 90,000 to 150,000 clones, roughly 76% seen once; the top ten hold approximately 12%. Per the germline V gene, CDR1 is SNHLY and CDR2 is FYNNEI. Trimming at V came to 0 bases and at J to 4 bases, leaving 4 bases not matched to a gene. The CDR3 has 16 residues. The sequenced material came from PBMCs. V and J are TRBV2 and TRBJ2-2; TRBD2 matches at 8 bases. This clonotype was sampled from a woman between 40 and 50 years old in good health and CMV-seropositive. This chain's CDR3 is CASSEALAGGTGELFF. The CDR3 DNA is TGTGCCAGCAGTGAAGCTTTGGCGGGGGGCACCGGGGAGCTGTTTTTT. Filled out from reference TRBV2 and TRBJ2-2, the complete variable domain reads EPEVTQTPSHQVTQMGQEVILRCVPISNHLYFYWYRQILGQKVEFLVSFYNNEISEKSEIFDDQFSVERPDGSNFTLKIRSTKLEDSAMYFCASSEALAGGTGELFFGEGSRLTVL.